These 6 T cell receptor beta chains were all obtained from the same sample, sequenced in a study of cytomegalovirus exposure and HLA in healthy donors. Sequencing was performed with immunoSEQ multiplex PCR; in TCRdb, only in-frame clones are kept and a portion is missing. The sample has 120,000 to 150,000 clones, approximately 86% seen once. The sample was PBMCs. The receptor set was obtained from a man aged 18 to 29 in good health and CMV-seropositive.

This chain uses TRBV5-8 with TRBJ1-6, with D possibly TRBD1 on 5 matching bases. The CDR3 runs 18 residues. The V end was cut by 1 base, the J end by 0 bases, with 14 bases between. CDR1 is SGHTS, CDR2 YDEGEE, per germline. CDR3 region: CASSLIGTGYSYNSPLHF. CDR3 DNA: TGTGCCAGCAGCTTGATTGGCACAGGCTACTCCTATAATTCACCCCTCCACTTT.

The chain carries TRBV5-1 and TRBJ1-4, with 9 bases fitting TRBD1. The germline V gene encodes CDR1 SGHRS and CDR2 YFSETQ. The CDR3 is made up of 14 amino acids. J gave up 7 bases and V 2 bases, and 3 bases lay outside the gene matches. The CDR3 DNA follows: TGCGCCAGCAGCTTACAGGGGGCCGGTGAAAAACTGTTTTTT. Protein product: CASSLQGAGEKLFF.

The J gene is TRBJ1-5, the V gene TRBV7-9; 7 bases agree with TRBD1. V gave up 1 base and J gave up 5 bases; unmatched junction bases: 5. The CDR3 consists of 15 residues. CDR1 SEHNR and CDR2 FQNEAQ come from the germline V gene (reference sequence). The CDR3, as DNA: TGTGCCAGCAGCTTAGACGAGGGGGCCTATCAGCCCCAGCATTTT. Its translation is CASSLDEGAYQPQHF.

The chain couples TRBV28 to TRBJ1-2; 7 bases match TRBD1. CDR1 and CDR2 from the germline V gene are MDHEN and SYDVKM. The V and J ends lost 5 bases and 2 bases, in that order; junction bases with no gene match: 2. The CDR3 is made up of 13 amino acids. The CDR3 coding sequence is TGTGCCAGCAGTGAGACAGGGAACTATGGCTACACCTTC. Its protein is CASSETGNYGYTF.

The CDR3 DNA sequence: TGTGCCAGCAGCCGCGGACTAGCCTACACAGATACGCAGTATTTT. It codes for CASSRGLAYTDTQYF. This chain connects TRBV2 to TRBJ2-3; 8 nucleotides align to TRBD2. CDR3 size: 15 residues. J gave up 2 bases and V 6 bases, and 7 bases lay outside the gene matches. Germline loops: CDR1 SNHLY, CDR2 FYNNEI. Full variable domain (outside the CDR3, taken from reference TRBV2 and TRBJ2-3): EPEVTQTPSHQVTQMGQEVILRCVPISNHLYFYWYRQILGQKVEFLVSFYNNEISEKSEIFDDQFSVERPDGSNFTLKIRSTKLEDSAMYFCASSRGLAYTDTQYFGPGTRLTVL.

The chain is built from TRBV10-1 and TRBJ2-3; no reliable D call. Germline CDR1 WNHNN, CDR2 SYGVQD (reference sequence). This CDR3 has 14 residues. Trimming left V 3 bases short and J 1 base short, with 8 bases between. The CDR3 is CASSDGQGTDTQYF. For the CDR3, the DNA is TGCGCCAGCAGTGATGGTCAGGGCACAGATACGCAGTATTTT.